This T cell receptor beta chain was recovered during a study of T cell responses to AZD1222 COVID-19 vaccine. Whole-study context: Second doses were pooled across both intervals (about 4 or about 12 weeks). General study points: Only a handful of AZD1222 recipients were seropositive at baseline.

With regard to this clone: No antigen is known for it.

Clones were sequenced by immunoSEQ multiplex PCR, and TCRdb holds only the in-frame ones, with some missing. The table lists more than 95,000 clones, 85% to 90% of them singletons, with 2% to 3% in the top ten. The clonotype originates from an adult in good health. The specimen was peripheral blood, collected on day 0 of AZD1222 vaccination.

The CDR3 DNA reads as TGTGCCAGCAGTATCCAGGCTCGGCACAACACTGAAGCTTTCTTT. Translation gives CASSIQARHNTEAFF. This chain joins TRBV27 and TRBJ1-1, with D uncertain. Germline lookup yields CDR1 MNHEY and CDR2 SMNVEV (reference sequence). V lost 5 bases and J lost 2, with 15 bases in between. The CDR3 is 15 residues long.